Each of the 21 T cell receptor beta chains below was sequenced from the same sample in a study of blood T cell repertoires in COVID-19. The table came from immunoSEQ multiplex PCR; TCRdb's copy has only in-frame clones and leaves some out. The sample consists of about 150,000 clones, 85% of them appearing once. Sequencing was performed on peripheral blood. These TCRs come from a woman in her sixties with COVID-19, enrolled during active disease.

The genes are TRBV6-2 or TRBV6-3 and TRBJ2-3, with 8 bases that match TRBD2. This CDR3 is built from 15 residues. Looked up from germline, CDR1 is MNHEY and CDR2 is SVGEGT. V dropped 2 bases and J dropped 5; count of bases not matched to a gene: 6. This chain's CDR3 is CASSYQGLGIDTQYF. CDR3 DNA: TGTGCCAGCAGTTACCAGGGACTAGGGATAGATACGCAGTATTTT.

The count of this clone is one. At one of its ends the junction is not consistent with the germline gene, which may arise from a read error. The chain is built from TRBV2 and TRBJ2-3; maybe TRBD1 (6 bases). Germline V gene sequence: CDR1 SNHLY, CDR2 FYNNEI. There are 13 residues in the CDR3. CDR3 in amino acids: CASSSDLAGAWDF. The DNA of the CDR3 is TGTGCCAGCAGTTCCGACCTAGCAGGGGCCTGGGATTTT.

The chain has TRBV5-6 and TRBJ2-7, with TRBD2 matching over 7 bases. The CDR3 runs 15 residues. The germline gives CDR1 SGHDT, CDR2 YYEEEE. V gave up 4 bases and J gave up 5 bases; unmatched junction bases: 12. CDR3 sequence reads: CASSPPLAGLDEQYF. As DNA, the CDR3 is TGTGCCAGCAGCCCCCCCTTAGCGGGCTTAGACGAGCAGTACTTC.

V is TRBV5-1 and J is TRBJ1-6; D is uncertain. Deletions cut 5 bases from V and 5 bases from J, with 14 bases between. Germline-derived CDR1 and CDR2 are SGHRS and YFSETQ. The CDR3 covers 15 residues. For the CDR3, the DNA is TGCGCCAGCAGTTCGGCGGGCAGGAATAATTCACCCCTCCACTTT. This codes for CASSSAGRNNSPLHF.

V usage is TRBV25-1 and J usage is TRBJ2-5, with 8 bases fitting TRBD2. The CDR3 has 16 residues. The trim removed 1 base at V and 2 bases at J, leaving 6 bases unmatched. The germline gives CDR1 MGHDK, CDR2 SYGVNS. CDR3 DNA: TGTGCCAGCAGTGAATGGGGCGGGGGGAGGCAAGAGACCCAGTACTTC. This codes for CASSEWGGGRQETQYF.

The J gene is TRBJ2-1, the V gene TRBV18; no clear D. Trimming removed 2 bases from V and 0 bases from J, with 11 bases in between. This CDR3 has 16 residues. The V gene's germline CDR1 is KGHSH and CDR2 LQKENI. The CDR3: CASSPNPQSSYNEQFF. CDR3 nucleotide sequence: TGTGCCAGCTCACCAAACCCACAGAGCTCCTACAATGAGCAGTTCTTC.

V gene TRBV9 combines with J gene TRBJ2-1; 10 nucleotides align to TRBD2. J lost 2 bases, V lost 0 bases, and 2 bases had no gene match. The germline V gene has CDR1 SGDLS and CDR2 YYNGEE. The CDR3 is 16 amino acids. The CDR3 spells CASSVGLAGAYNEQFF. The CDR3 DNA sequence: TGTGCCAGCAGCGTAGGGCTAGCGGGAGCCTACAATGAGCAGTTCTTC.

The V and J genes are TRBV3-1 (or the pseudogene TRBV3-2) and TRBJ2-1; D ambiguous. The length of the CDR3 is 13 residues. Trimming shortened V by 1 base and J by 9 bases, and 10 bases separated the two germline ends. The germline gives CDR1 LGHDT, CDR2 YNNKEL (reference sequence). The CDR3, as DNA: TGTGCCAGCAGCCAAGTGGTCGTGAGTGAGCAGTTCTTC. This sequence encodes CASSQVVVSEQFF.

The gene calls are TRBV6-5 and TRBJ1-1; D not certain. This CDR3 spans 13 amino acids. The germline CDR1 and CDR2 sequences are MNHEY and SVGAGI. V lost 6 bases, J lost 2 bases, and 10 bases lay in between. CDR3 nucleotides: TGTGCCAGCAGCTTACACAGTAACACTGAAGCTTTCTTT. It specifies CASSLHSNTEAFF.

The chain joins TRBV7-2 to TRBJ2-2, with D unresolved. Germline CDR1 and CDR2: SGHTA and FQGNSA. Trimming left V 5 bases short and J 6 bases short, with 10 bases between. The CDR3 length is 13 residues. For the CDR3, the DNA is TGTGCCAGCAGCCTTGAGGTGGCCGGGGAGCTGTTTTTT. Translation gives CASSLEVAGELFF.

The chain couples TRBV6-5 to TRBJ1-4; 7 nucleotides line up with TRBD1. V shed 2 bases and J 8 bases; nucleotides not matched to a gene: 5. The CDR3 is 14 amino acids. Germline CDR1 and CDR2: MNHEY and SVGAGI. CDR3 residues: CASSYNRGREKLFF. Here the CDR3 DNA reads TGTGCCAGCAGTTACAACAGGGGCCGAGAAAAACTGTTTTTT.

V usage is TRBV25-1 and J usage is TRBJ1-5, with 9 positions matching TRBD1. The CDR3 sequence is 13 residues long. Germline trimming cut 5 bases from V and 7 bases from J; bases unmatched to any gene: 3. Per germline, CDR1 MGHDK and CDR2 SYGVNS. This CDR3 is CASSPDRGQPQHF. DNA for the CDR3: TGTGCCAGCAGTCCTGACAGGGGGCAGCCCCAGCATTTT.

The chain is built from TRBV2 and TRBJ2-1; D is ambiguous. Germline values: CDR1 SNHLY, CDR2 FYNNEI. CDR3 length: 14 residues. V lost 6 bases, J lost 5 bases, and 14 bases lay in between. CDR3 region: CASSAASLDNEQFF. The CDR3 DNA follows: TGTGCCAGCAGCGCAGCTAGTTTGGACAATGAGCAGTTCTTC.

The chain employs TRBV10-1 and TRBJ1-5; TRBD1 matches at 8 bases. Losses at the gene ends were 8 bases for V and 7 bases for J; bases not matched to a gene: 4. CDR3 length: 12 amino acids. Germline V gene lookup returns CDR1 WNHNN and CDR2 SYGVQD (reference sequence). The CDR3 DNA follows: TGCGCCAGCGGACAGGGCTTCCAGCCCCAGCATTTT. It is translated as CASGQGFQPQHF.

This CDR3 is CASRKYRDGNYGYTF. The CDR3 DNA reads TGTGCCAGTAGGAAGTACAGGGATGGTAACTATGGCTACACCTTC. J is TRBJ1-2 and V is TRBV19; perhaps TRBD1 as D (6 bases). Germline CDR1 LNHDA, CDR2 SQIVND (reference sequence). V was trimmed by 6 bases and J by 1 base, leaving 15 bases between them. The CDR3 covers 15 residues.

The CDR3 reads CAISEEDRGPLDTGELFF. The DNA of the CDR3 is TGTGCCATCAGTGAAGAGGACAGGGGGCCTCTCGACACCGGGGAGCTGTTTTTT. The chain links TRBV10-3 to TRBJ2-2, with TRBD1 matching over 11 bases. The CDR3 runs 18 residues. The germline gives CDR1 ENHRY, CDR2 SYGVKD. J gave up 3 bases and V 3 bases, and 9 bases lay outside the gene matches.

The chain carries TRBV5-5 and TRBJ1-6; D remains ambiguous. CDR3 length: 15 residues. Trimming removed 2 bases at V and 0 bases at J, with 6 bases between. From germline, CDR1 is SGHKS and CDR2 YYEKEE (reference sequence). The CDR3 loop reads CASSFGGSYNSPLHF. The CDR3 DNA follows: TGTGCCAGCAGCTTCGGTGGCTCCTATAATTCACCCCTCCACTTT.

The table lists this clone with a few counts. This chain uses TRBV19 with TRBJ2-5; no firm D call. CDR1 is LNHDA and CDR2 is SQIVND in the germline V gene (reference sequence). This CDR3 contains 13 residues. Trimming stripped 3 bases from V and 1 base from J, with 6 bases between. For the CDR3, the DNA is TGTGCCAGTAGTATCCGACTCCAAGAGACCCAGTACTTC. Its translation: CASSIRLQETQYF.

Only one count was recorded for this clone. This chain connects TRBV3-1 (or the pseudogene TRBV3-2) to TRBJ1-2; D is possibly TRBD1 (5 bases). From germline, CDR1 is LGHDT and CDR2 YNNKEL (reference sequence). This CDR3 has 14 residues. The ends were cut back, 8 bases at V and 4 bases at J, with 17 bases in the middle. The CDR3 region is CASASPGLTYGYTF. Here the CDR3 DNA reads TGTGCCAGCGCCTCACCGGGACTAACCTATGGCTACACCTTC.

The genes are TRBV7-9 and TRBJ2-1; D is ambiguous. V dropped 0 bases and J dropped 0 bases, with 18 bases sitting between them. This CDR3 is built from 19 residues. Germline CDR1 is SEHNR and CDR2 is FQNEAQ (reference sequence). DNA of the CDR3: TGTGCCAGCAGCTTAGCGGTTCCCCCTAGGATGAGCTCCTACAATGAGCAGTTCTTC. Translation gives CASSLAVPPRMSSYNEQFF.

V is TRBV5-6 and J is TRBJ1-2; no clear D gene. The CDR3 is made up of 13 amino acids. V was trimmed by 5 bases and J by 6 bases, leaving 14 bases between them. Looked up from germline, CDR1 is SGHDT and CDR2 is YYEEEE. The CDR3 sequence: CASRVSAGHGYTF. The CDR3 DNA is TGTGCCAGCAGGGTATCAGCAGGCCATGGCTACACCTTC.